This passage covers 31 T cell receptor beta chains from one sample sequenced in a study of blood T cell repertoires in COVID-19. TCRdb keeps only in-frame clones here, not all; method: immunoSEQ multiplex PCR. The repertoire holds 250,000 to 300,000 clones, with approximately 85% as singletons. The sequenced sample was PBMCs or T cells enriched from blood (not recorded which). The receptors stem from a woman aged 50 to 65 who had recovered from COVID-19.

This clone occurred once. This chain links TRBV24-1 with TRBJ2-2; possible D gene TRBD1, 6 bases. CDR3 size: 16 residues. V shed 3 bases and J shed 0 bases, with 10 bases lying between them. Per germline, CDR1 KGHDR and CDR2 SFDVKD. The CDR3 spells CATSDTRGPNTGELFF. The CDR3 DNA follows: TGTGCCACCAGTGATACCAGGGGTCCGAACACCGGGGAGCTGTTTTTT.

V usage is TRBV2 and J usage is TRBJ2-3; 7 bases map to TRBD1. Per the germline V gene, CDR1 is SNHLY and CDR2 is FYNNEI. V shed 8 bases, J shed 4 bases, and the junction held 12 bases outside the gene matches. The CDR3 extends over 15 amino acids. The CDR3 sequence: CASGEDRVRADTQYF. The CDR3 DNA reads as TGTGCCAGCGGGGAAGACAGGGTTCGCGCAGATACGCAGTATTTT.

This clone came up a few times. The chain couples TRBV7-9 to TRBJ2-7; 8 bases agree with TRBD2. The CDR3 sequence is 12 residues long. The V gene's germline CDR1 is SEHNR and CDR2 FQNEAQ (reference sequence). The V segment lost 5 bases and the J segment 3 bases; nucleotides outside the gene matches: 0. The CDR3 bases are TGTGCCAGCAGCGCGGGGGGCTACGAGCAGTACTTC. Protein product: CASSAGGYEQYF.

J is TRBJ2-2 and V is TRBV19, with D maybe TRBD2 (6 bases). Per germline, CDR1 LNHDA and CDR2 SQIVND (reference sequence). V shed 1 base and J shed 4 bases, with 16 bases lying between them. There are 17 residues in the CDR3. CDR3: CASSIGVGTPATGELFF. Here the CDR3 DNA reads TGTGCCAGTAGTATAGGGGTGGGGACTCCAGCCACCGGGGAGCTGTTTTTT.

This clone appeared a single time. The V call is TRBV28, the J call TRBJ2-5, with 8 bases lining up with TRBD2. J lost 2 bases, V lost 5 bases, and 7 bases had no gene match. The CDR3 runs 15 residues. Germline V gives CDR1 MDHEN, CDR2 SYDVKM. CDR3: CASSPGASGQETQYF. DNA for the CDR3: TGTGCCAGCAGTCCTGGGGCTAGCGGGCAAGAGACCCAGTACTTC.

The genes are TRBV5-1 and TRBJ1-2; 7 bases map to TRBD1. This CDR3 has 14 amino acids. V gave up 3 bases and J gave up 4 bases; unmatched junction bases: 6. Germline CDR1 and CDR2: SGHRS and YFSETQ. The CDR3 region has the DNA TGCGCCAGCAGCTCGACAGGGTCGGGCTATGGCTACACCTTC. Amino acid sequence: CASSSTGSGYGYTF. Combining the CDR3 with reference TRBV5-1 and TRBJ1-2 gives the whole variable domain KAGVTQTPRYLIKTRGQQVTLSCSPISGHRSVSWYQQTPGQGLQFLFEYFSETQRNKGNFPGRFSGRQFSNSRSEMNVSTLELGDSALYLCASSSTGSGYGYTFGSGTRLTVV.

The chain carries TRBV6-5 and TRBJ2-5; 7 bases agree with TRBD2. Germline CDR1 reads MNHEY; CDR2 reads SVGAGI. This CDR3 contains 14 residues. Unmatched junction bases numbered 10, after V lost 7 bases and J lost 5 bases. The CDR3 coding sequence is TGTGCCAGCATCAGCGGGACCGGGGGGGAGACCCAGTACTTC. It encodes CASISGTGGETQYF.

The chain employs TRBV5-5 and TRBJ2-2; possible D gene TRBD2, 5 bases. Germline assignment: CDR1 SGHKS and CDR2 YYEKEE (reference sequence). V lost 6 bases and J 5 bases, leaving 17 bases between the germline ends. The CDR3 has 15 residues. CDR3 coding DNA: TGTGCCAGCACAATGGTTTCAGGACTTACCGGGGAGCTGTTTTTT. Translation: CASTMVSGLTGELFF.

The chain uses TRBV19 and TRBJ1-5; D is undetermined. V was pared by 10 bases and J by 6 bases, with 16 bases between. From germline, CDR1 is LNHDA and CDR2 SQIVND (reference sequence). The CDR3 consists of 13 residues. The CDR3 here is CATPPLAGQPQHF. The CDR3 DNA follows: TGTGCCACCCCCCCGCTCGCGGGTCAGCCCCAGCATTTT.

This clone was found once. The rearrangement joins TRBV3-1 (or the pseudogene TRBV3-2) to TRBJ1-2, with a tentative D call TRBD1 (6 bases). CDR3 length equals 13 residues. Germline V lookup: CDR1 LGHDT, CDR2 YNNKEL (reference sequence). V lost 2 bases and J 7 bases, leaving 11 bases between the germline ends. The CDR3 DNA follows: TGTGCCAGCAGCCAAAGGGGGGAGGGTGGCTACACCTTC. This gives the protein CASSQRGEGGYTF.

The chain couples TRBV30 to TRBJ2-3; D is unresolved. CDR1 is GTSNPN and CDR2 is SVGIG in the germline V gene (reference sequence). This CDR3 contains 14 residues. V was pared by 2 bases and J by 5 bases, with 14 bases between. The CDR3, as DNA: TGTGCCTGGAGTTCCGGTGGCAGCGTAGATACGCAGTATTTT. Its translation: CAWSSGGSVDTQYF.

The chain combines TRBV19 with TRBJ1-1; 7 nucleotides line up with TRBD1. CDR1 and CDR2 from the germline V gene are LNHDA and SQIVND (reference sequence). V gave up 3 bases and J gave up 0 bases; unmatched junction bases: 10. The CDR3 is made up of 17 amino acids. CDR3 bases: TGTGCCAGTAGTATCGATACAGGGGATTACCTGAACACTGAAGCTTTCTTT. It specifies CASSIDTGDYLNTEAFF.

The chain has TRBV19 and TRBJ2-7; 10 bases fit TRBD1. Trimming cost V 6 bases and J 4 bases; bases outside gene matches: 6. The CDR3 runs to 14 residues. Germline V lookup: CDR1 LNHDA, CDR2 SQIVND (reference sequence). The CDR3 sequence is CASSPGQGFYEQYF. CDR3 bases: TGTGCCAGTAGCCCGGGACAGGGGTTTTACGAGCAGTACTTC.

The chain employs TRBV9 and TRBJ2-7; TRBD1 might be the D (5 bases). The CDR3 length is 14 residues. Trimming took 0 bases from V and 4 from J, leaving 11 bases between them. The germline V gene encodes CDR1 SGDLS and CDR2 YYNGEE. CDR3 residues: CASSVEGEGYEQYF. Written as DNA, the CDR3 is TGTGCCAGCAGCGTAGAAGGGGAAGGGTACGAGCAGTACTTC.

This chain joins TRBV19 and TRBJ2-6; 10 nucleotides agree with TRBD1. The V gene end was trimmed by 9 bases and the J gene end by 1 base; junction bases not matched to a gene: 9. This CDR3 is 17 amino acids long. Germline V gene data show CDR1 as LNHDA and CDR2 as SQIVND (reference sequence). The CDR3 DNA is TGTGCCAGCCATCCGGGGACAGGGGCATCTGGGGCCAACGTCCTGACTTTC. This gives the protein CASHPGTGASGANVLTF.

This clone showed up just a few times. The chain joins TRBV5-6 to TRBJ1-2; D uncertain. CDR3 length: 13 residues. The V gene lost 3 bases and the J gene lost 3 bases, with 9 bases spanning the gap. Germline assignment: CDR1 SGHDT and CDR2 YYEEEE. As DNA, the CDR3 is TGTGCCAGCAGCTCCCCAGATGACTATGGCTACACCTTC. Translated: CASSSPDDYGYTF.

V gene TRBV28 combines with J gene TRBJ1-1; D not resolved. The CDR3 covers 15 residues. Trimming shortened V by 2 bases and J by 5 bases, and 15 bases separated the two germline ends. The germline CDR1 and CDR2 sequences are MDHEN and SYDVKM. The CDR3 DNA sequence: TGTGCCAGCAGTTTAAGGGAGTATGGGGAAACTGAAGCTTTCTTT. Translation: CASSLREYGETEAFF.

J is TRBJ2-2 and V is TRBV6-1; 7 bases are shared with TRBD1. Per germline, CDR1 MNHNS and CDR2 SASEGT. There are 16 residues in the CDR3. V was clipped by 5 bases and J by 0 bases; unmatched bases: 6. The CDR3 sequence is CASSKGGFTNTGELFF. CDR3 DNA: TGTGCCAGCAGTAAAGGGGGCTTTACGAACACCGGGGAGCTGTTTTTT.

The chain is built from TRBV5-4 and TRBJ1-6; D is perhaps TRBD1 (5 bases). The germline gives CDR1 SGHNT, CDR2 YYREEE (reference sequence). This CDR3 comprises 14 residues. Trimming cost V 7 bases and J 4 bases, with 12 bases left between them. The CDR3 DNA sequence: TGTGCCAGCGGGGGTGGGACTTATAATTCACCCCTCCACTTT. Encoded protein: CASGGGTYNSPLHF.

The CDR3 region has the DNA TGTGCCAGCAGCCGCAGGTACCAAGAGACCCAGTACTTC. Residues: CASSRRYQETQYF. The chain uses TRBV7-6 and TRBJ2-5; no reliable D call. Germline V lookup: CDR1 SGHVS, CDR2 FNYEAQ. CDR3 length: 13 amino acids. V lost 5 bases and J lost 0, with 7 bases in between.

Of note for this clone: The sample has other DNA sequences that encode this CDR3 too. The chain is built from TRBV28 and TRBJ1-5; D perhaps matches TRBD1 (6 bases). Trimming shortened V by 5 bases and J by 6 bases, and 11 bases separated the two germline ends. CDR1 MDHEN and CDR2 SYDVKM come from the germline V gene. The CDR3 loop spans 13 amino acids. The CDR3 sequence: CASSPNRVQPQHF. CDR3 DNA: TGTGCCAGCAGTCCCAACAGGGTTCAGCCCCAGCATTTT.

The chain employs TRBV27 and TRBJ1-5, with 10 bases that match TRBD1. This CDR3 has 20 amino acids. The V and J ends lost 5 bases and 0 bases, in that order; junction bases with no gene match: 16. Germline V gene lookup returns CDR1 MNHEY and CDR2 SMNVEV (reference sequence). The CDR3 sequence: CASSTASRDRGRYSNQPQHF. CDR3 nucleotides: TGTGCCAGCAGTACCGCCAGCAGGGACAGGGGCCGGTATAGCAATCAGCCCCAGCATTTT.

The rearrangement joins TRBV5-1 to TRBJ2-1, with D maybe TRBD2 (6 bases). The germline V gene has CDR1 SGHRS and CDR2 YFSETQ. The CDR3 has 15 amino acids. Trimming pared 4 bases from V and 6 bases from J, leaving 17 bases between. The CDR3 region is CASSRTGGSVNEQFF. As DNA, the CDR3 is TGCGCCAGCAGCCGGACCGGGGGATCCGTCAATGAGCAGTTCTTC.

This clone was counted at least ten times. The chain carries TRBV28 and TRBJ2-7; TRBD1 is a possible D gene (5 bases). Germline V gives CDR1 MDHEN, CDR2 SYDVKM. Trimming removed 5 bases from V and 5 bases from J, with 7 bases in between. The CDR3 totals 11 residues. CDR3 DNA sequence: TGTGCCAGCAGTCAAGGGGACGAGCAGTACTTC. Its protein product is CASSQGDEQYF. Combining the CDR3 with reference TRBV28 and TRBJ2-7 gives the whole variable domain DVKVTQSSRYLVKRTGEKVFLECVQDMDHENMFWYRQDPGLGLRLIYFSYDVKMKEKGDIPEGYSVSREKKERFSLILESASTNQTSMYLCASSQGDEQYFGPGTRLTVT.

This chain connects TRBV27 to TRBJ2-2; TRBD1 aligns across 7 bases. CDR3 length: 16 residues. Per germline, CDR1 MNHEY and CDR2 SMNVEV (reference sequence). With 5 bases clipped from V and 0 bases from J, the junction kept 6 bases outside the gene matches. CDR3 region: CASSKTGPANTGELFF. The CDR3, as DNA: TGTGCCAGCAGTAAGACAGGGCCCGCGAACACCGGGGAGCTGTTTTTT.

This clone has only a few counts. The chain combines TRBV5-8 with TRBJ1-4, with no clear D. CDR3 length equals 14 residues. Germline V lookup: CDR1 SGHTS, CDR2 YDEGEE. The ends were cut back, 4 bases at V and 7 bases at J, with 14 bases in the middle. CDR3 sequence reads: CASSGSGGSEKLFF. The CDR3 DNA reads TGTGCCAGCAGCGGGAGCGGAGGCAGTGAAAAACTGTTTTTT.

J is TRBJ2-7 and V is TRBV6-5, with 8 bases aligning to TRBD1. Trimming cost V 4 bases and J 3 bases; bases outside gene matches: 2. Germline lookup yields CDR1 MNHEY and CDR2 SVGAGI. This CDR3 region has 13 residues. CDR3 sequence reads: CASSFGTGYEQYF. Written as DNA, the CDR3 is TGTGCCAGCAGTTTTGGGACAGGCTACGAGCAGTACTTC.

The CDR3 sequence is CASSPGRETYGYTF. The CDR3 bases are TGTGCCAGCAGCCCAGGCCGGGAGACCTATGGCTACACCTTC. This sequence joins TRBV28 and TRBJ1-2; no firm D call. Trimming pared 6 bases from V and 4 bases from J, leaving 15 bases between. The CDR3 length is 14 residues. Per germline, CDR1 MDHEN and CDR2 SYDVKM.

This clone was seen only once. Here the CDR3 reads CASSLDPSDGLYGYTF. DNA for the CDR3: TGCGCCAGCAGCTTGGACCCTTCCGACGGACTCTATGGCTACACCTTC. The rearrangement joins TRBV5-1 to TRBJ1-2; D not certain. CDR1 is SGHRS, CDR2 YFSETQ, per germline. The CDR3 runs to 16 residues. Trimming shortened V by 0 bases and J by 4 bases, and 16 bases separated the two germline ends.

The chain carries TRBV3-1 (or the pseudogene TRBV3-2) and TRBJ2-1; 14 nucleotides agree with TRBD2. Trimming cost V 0 bases and J 7 bases; bases outside gene matches: 11. The V gene's germline CDR1 is LGHDT and CDR2 YNNKEL (reference sequence). The CDR3 has 19 residues. The CDR3 DNA sequence: TGTGCCAGCAGCCAAGATTGGGGACTAGCGGGAGATGGCGTGAATGAGCAGTTCTTC. Amino acids: CASSQDWGLAGDGVNEQFF.

This clone occurred once. The genes are TRBV6-6 and TRBJ2-2, with D tentatively TRBD2 (5 bases). Trimming stripped 0 bases from V and 4 bases from J, with 9 bases between. Germline V gene lookup returns CDR1 MNHNY and CDR2 SVGAGI (reference sequence). The CDR3 extends over 15 amino acids. CDR3 coding DNA: TGTGCCAGCAGTTACTCCAGGAGCGGCACCGGGGAGCTGTTTTTT. The encoded protein is CASSYSRSGTGELFF.